This T cell receptor (beta chain) was obtained from a study of radiation and T cells in renal cell carcinoma. In this sample, this clone turned up once. Time point described: blood 4 weeks post-SBRT, at nephrectomy. Treatment indicated: 15 Gy SBRT to primary tumor, nephrectomy 4 weeks later. The data were produced by immunoSEQ multiplex PCR, yet TCRdb's version contains in-frame clones alone and is incomplete. The sample carries roughly 64,000 clones, about 80% recorded once. V lost 9 bases, J lost 3 bases, and 16 bases stayed unmatched. The germline gives CDR1 ENHRY, CDR2 SYGVKD. The CDR3 has 16 residues.

This TCR was recovered from a man aged 55 to 69 with renal cell carcinoma. V gene TRBV10-3 combines with J gene TRBJ2-5, with TRBD2 matching over 7 bases. The sequencing used blood, collected from a patient whose treatment included radiotherapy and nephrectomy. The CDR3 DNA sequence: TGTGCCATTCAACCCACAGTGGGAGGGGAGGAAGAGACCCAGTACTTC. As protein: CAIQPTVGGEEETQYF.